This TCR beta chain was recorded in a study of cytomegalovirus exposure and HLA in healthy donors. The PCR employed 60 Vbeta primers together with 13 Jbeta primers. The method was immunoSEQ multiplex PCR; TCRdb's version includes in-frame clones alone and lacks a portion of them. Here the sample spans approximately 180,000 clones, 75% to 90% being singletons. Trimming left V 3 bases short and J 0 bases short, with 8 bases between. The CDR3 sequence is 14 residues long. Germline values: CDR1 LNHNV, CDR2 YYDKDF (reference sequence). V gene TRBV15 combines with J gene TRBJ1-2; no clear D. The TCR sequence derives from a man between 25 and 39 years old in good health and CMV-seropositive. The sequencing input was PBMCs. CDR3 sequence reads: CATSSGGPNYGYTF. In nucleotides, the CDR3 is TGTGCCACCAGCAGTGGAGGACCTAACTATGGCTACACCTTC.